This T cell receptor (beta chain) stems from a study of shared clonotypes between healthy human individuals. Study results and caveats: The study found about 5.1% of naive CD4 clonotypes shared across a handful of donors.

Splitting the CD4+ cells yielded a CD45RA+ naive subset and a CD45RA-negative memory subset. Trimming cost V 2 bases and J 2 bases; bases outside gene matches: 3. The CDR3 loop spans 15 amino acids. Germline V gene data show CDR1 as SGHRS and CDR2 as YFSETQ. Deep was the level used in running the assay. Libraries were prepared by immunoSEQ multiplex PCR; TCRdb keeps only in-frame clonotypes and omits some of them. The sample holds roughly 2.6 million clones, around 94% seen once. Notes on this clone: Its antigen is unidentified.

Material: naive CD4+ T cells sorted from blood. Subset specified: CD45RA+ positively selected. This TCR came from a man between 18 and 29 years old in good health. This rearrangement joins TRBV5-1 to TRBJ2-3, with TRBD2 matching over 9 bases. CDR3 coding DNA: TGCGCCAGCAGCTTTCTAGCGGGAAACACAGATACGCAGTATTTT. This translates into CASSFLAGNTDTQYF.